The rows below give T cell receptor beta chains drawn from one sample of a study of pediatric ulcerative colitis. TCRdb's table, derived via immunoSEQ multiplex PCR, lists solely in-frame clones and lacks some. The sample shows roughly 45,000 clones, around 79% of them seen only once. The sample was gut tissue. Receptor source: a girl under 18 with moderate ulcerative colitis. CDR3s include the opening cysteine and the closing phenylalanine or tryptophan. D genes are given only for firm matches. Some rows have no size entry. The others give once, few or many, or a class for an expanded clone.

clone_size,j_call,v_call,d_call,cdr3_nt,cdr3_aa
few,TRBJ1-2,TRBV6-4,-,TGTGCCAGCAGCCCCGACCGGGGATCCTATGGCTACACCTTC,CASSPDRGSYGYTF
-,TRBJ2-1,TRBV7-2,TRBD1,TGTGCCAGCAGCTCGGGACAGGGGGTAGTCAATGAGCAGTTCTTC,CASSSGQGVVNEQFF
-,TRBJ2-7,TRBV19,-,TGTGCCAGTAGTATAGATCGGGACTACGAGCAGTACTTC,CASSIDRDYEQYF
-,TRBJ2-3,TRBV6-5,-,TGTGCCAGCAGTTACAGGTCCCCGGGGACAGATACGCAGTATTTT,CASSYRSPGTDTQYF
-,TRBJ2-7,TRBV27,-,TGTGCCAGCAGTTTATATAGGAGGGGAACCTACGAGCAGTACTTC,CASSLYRRGTYEQYF
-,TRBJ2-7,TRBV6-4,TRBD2,TGTGCCAGCTCCCCGACTAGCGGGAGGAGCGAGCAGTACTTC,CASSPTSGRSEQYF
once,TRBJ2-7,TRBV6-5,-,TGTGCCAGCAGTTACTTGGCAGGGGTCGGCTACGAGCAGTACTTC,CASSYLAGVGYEQYF
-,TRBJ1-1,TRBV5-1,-,TGCGCCAGCAGTTCAAGGGGAATGAACACTGAAGCTTTCTTT,CASSSRGMNTEAFF
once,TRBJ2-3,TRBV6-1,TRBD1,TGTGCCAGCACTAGCAGGGGGCAGAGCACAGATACGCAGTATTTT,CASTSRGQSTDTQYF
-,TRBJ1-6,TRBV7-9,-,TGTGCCAGCAGCCTGACGTTTCGGGATTCACCCCTCCACTTT,CASSLTFRDSPLHF
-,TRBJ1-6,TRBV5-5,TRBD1,TGTGCCAGCAGCCGCGTCCCGGGACAGGTTCTAAATTCACCCCTCCACTTT,CASSRVPGQVLNSPLHF